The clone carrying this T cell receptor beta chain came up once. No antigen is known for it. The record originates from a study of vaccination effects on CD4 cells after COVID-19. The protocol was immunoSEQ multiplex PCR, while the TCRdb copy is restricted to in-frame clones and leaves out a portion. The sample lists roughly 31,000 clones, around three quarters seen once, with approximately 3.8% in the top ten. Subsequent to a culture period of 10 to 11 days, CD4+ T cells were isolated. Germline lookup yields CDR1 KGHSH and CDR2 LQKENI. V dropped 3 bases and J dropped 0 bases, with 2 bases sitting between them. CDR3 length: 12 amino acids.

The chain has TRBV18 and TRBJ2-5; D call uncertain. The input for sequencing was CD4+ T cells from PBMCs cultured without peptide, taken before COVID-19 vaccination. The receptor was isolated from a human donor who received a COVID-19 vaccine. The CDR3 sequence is CASSPNQETQYF. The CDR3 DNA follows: TGTGCCAGCTCACCCAACCAAGAGACCCAGTACTTC.